The 30 T cell receptor beta chains below were found in one sample sequenced in a study of T cell repertoires in cytomegalovirus infection. TCRdb fed the reads into MiXCR, producing one record per CDR3 protein. Of about 450,000 distinct CDR3 sequences in the sample, approximately 30% were seen once. Sample: PBMCs. These receptors were taken from a human donor in good health (CMV status not recorded). Some clones in this sample may be carry-over from other donors' samples.

The rearrangement links TRBV11-2 to TRBJ1-1; D gene uncertain. CDR3 length: 13 residues. Germline V lookup: CDR1 SGHAT, CDR2 FQNNGV. Trimming stripped 3 bases from V and 2 bases from J, with 7 bases between. Here the CDR3 reads CASSFKDNTEAFF. The CDR3 region has the DNA TGTGCCAGCAGCTTTAAGGACAACACTGAAGCTTTCTTT.

This clonotype has just a few counts. The chain has TRBV12-3 or TRBV12-4 and TRBJ2-2; D perhaps matches TRBD2 (6 bases). This CDR3 comprises 16 residues. V gave up 6 bases and J gave up 5 bases, with 19 bases separating them. CDR3 in DNA: TGTGCCAGCAGGTCTGGGGGGAACAAGGAGACCGGGGAGCTGTTTTTT. Translation gives CASRSGGNKETGELFF.

The rearrangement links TRBV20-1 to TRBJ1-1; D may be TRBD1 (6 bases). The CDR3 has 16 residues. CDR1 is DFQATT, CDR2 SNEGSKA, per germline (reference sequence). V shed 0 bases and J shed 1 base, with 15 bases lying between them. The CDR3: CSARDLGALGNTEAFF. As DNA, the CDR3 is TGCAGTGCTAGAGATTTGGGGGCCCTTGGGAACACTGAAGCTTTCTTT.

The V call is TRBV20-1, the J call TRBJ1-1; tentatively, D is TRBD1 (5 bases). The CDR3 has 13 amino acids. CDR1 is DFQATT, CDR2 SNEGSKA, per germline (reference sequence). The CDR3 coding sequence is TGCAGCCCCTGGGGGGGGGGTGGCACTGAAGCTTTCTTT. It is translated as CSPWGGGGTEAFF.

This chain uses TRBV11-1 with TRBJ1-5; TRBD1 matches 7 bases. Looked up from germline, CDR1 is SGHAT and CDR2 is FQDESV (reference sequence). V gave up 3 bases and J gave up 9 bases; unmatched junction bases: 5. The CDR3 length is 13 residues. This chain's CDR3 is CASSFGQDGPQHF. CDR3 in DNA: TGTGCCAGCAGCTTCGGACAGGACGGGCCCCAGCATTTT.

Concerning this clonotype itself: This CDR3 is missing its conserved last phenylalanine or tryptophan, likely due to a read error. This sequence joins TRBV7-2 and TRBJ1-5, with D possibly matching TRBD1 (5 bases). Trimming shortened V by 1 base and J by 6 bases, and 10 bases separated the two germline ends. Germline V gene sequence: CDR1 SGHTA, CDR2 FQGNSA. This CDR3 region has 14 residues. CDR3 nucleotides: TGTGCCAGCAGCTTAGACAGGACGAGTCAGCCCCAGCATTTA. The encoded protein is CASSLDRTSQPQHL.

This clonotype was recorded many times. The CDR3 bases are TGTGCCAGCAGCTTAGTACCTACTCGGGCGGGGGAGCAAGAGACCCAGTACTTC. Translation gives CASSLVPTRAGEQETQYF. The V gene is TRBV7-8, the J gene TRBJ2-5, with 7 bases matching TRBD2. The germline V gene encodes CDR1 SGHVS and CDR2 FQNEAQ. Trimming took 1 base from V and 2 from J; bases not matched to a gene: 13. CDR3 length: 18 amino acids.

This clonotype was found a few times. The V call is TRBV2, the J call TRBJ1-1; D gene unclear. The CDR3 is made up of 13 amino acids. From germline, CDR1 is SNHLY and CDR2 FYNNEI. Trimming left V 10 bases short and J 1 base short, with 13 bases between. Written as DNA, the CDR3 is TGTGCCACCGTGGGGAGAAGGAACACTGAAGCTTTCTTT. Protein sequence: CATVGRRNTEAFF.

The chain carries TRBV20-1 and TRBJ1-5, with D possibly matching TRBD1 (5 bases). V was pared by 5 bases and J by 0 bases, with 20 bases between. The germline V gene has CDR1 DFQATT and CDR2 SNEGSKA (reference sequence). The CDR3 covers 17 residues. CDR3 bases: TGCAGTGCTCTCGACAGCGCCTTACCCAATAGCAATCAGCCCCAGCATTTT. This codes for CSALDSALPNSNQPQHF.

A remark on this clonotype: This may stem from a read error, because a much larger clone lies one nucleotide away. V usage is TRBV7-2 and J usage is TRBJ2-7; TRBD2 matches 11 bases. The CDR3 runs to 15 residues. Germline V CDR1 and CDR2: SGHTA, FQGNSA. The CDR3 DNA sequence: TGTTCCAGCAGCTTAGCGGGGGGGCCCTCCTACGAGCAGTACTTC. It encodes CSSSLAGGPSYEQYF. Based on the CDR3 plus reference TRBV7-2 and TRBJ2-7, the full variable domain is GAGVSQSPSNKVTEKGKDVELRCDPISGHTALYWYRQSLGQGLEFLIYFQGNSAPDKSGLPSDRFSAERTGGSVSTLTIQRTQQEDSAVYLCSSSLAGGPSYEQYFGPGTRLTVT.

This clonotype has more than one count but fewer than ten. The chain joins TRBV7-8 to TRBJ2-3; 10 positions match TRBD1. Germline CDR1 reads SGHVS; CDR2 reads FQNEAQ. J gave up 1 base and V 1 base, and 2 bases lay outside the gene matches. This CDR3 contains 16 residues. The DNA of the CDR3 is TGTGCCAGCAGCTTAGAAGGGACAGGGGGCACAGATACGCAGTATTTT. It is translated as CASSLEGTGGTDTQYF. Complete variable domain (other parts from reference TRBV7-8 and TRBJ2-3): GAGVSQSPRYKVAKRGQDVALRCDPISGHVSLFWYQQALGQGPEFLTYFQNEAQLDKSGLPSDRFFAERPEGSVSTLKIQRTQQEDSAVYLCASSLEGTGGTDTQYFGPGTRLTVL.

This clonotype appeared many times. The J gene is TRBJ2-5, the V gene TRBV7-2; D gene uncertain. The ends were cut back, 4 bases at V and 0 bases at J, with 12 bases in the middle. The germline V gene encodes CDR1 SGHTA and CDR2 FQGNSA. The CDR3 extends over 15 amino acids. This CDR3 reads CASSSDRRYQETQYF. The CDR3 bases are TGTGCCAGCAGCTCCGACCGTCGGTACCAAGAGACCCAGTACTTC. The full variable domain, in which reference TRBV7-2 and TRBJ2-5 provide the parts outside the CDR3, is GAGVSQSPSNKVTEKGKDVELRCDPISGHTALYWYRQSLGQGLEFLIYFQGNSAPDKSGLPSDRFSAERTGGSVSTLTIQRTQQEDSAVYLCASSSDRRYQETQYFGPGTRLLVL.

The chain joins TRBV4-2 to TRBJ1-4; TRBD1 agrees at 10 bases. The CDR3 runs to 15 residues. The V and J ends lost 1 base and 7 bases, in that order; junction bases with no gene match: 3. Germline V gene sequence: CDR1 LGHNA, CDR2 YNFKEQ. CDR3 bases: TGTGCCAGCAGCCAAGCTTGGGACAGGGGTGAAAAACTGTTTTTT. Its protein product is CASSQAWDRGEKLFF.

The chain is built from TRBV25-1 and TRBJ1-4; D is perhaps TRBD1 (6 bases). This CDR3 spans 20 amino acids. The V gene lost 2 bases and the J gene lost 0 bases, with 22 bases spanning the gap. Germline CDR1 MGHDK, CDR2 SYGVNS. The CDR3 DNA sequence: TGTGCCAGCAGTGAACCAAAGCCAGGGGCCAGGAGATCAACTAATGAAAAACTGTTTTTT. Translating gives CASSEPKPGARRSTNEKLFF.

The chain links TRBV2 to TRBJ2-1; 14 nucleotides match TRBD2. CDR3 length equals 14 residues. Germline CDR1 SNHLY, CDR2 FYNNEI. Trimming at V came to 7 bases and at J to 10 bases, leaving 6 bases not matched to a gene. CDR3 nucleotide sequence: TGTGCCAGCACCAGACTAGCGGGGGGGCGAGAGCAGTTCTTC. Translating gives CASTRLAGGREQFF.

The chain carries TRBV2 and TRBJ2-2; perhaps TRBD1 as D (5 bases). The CDR3 has 15 residues. CDR1 is SNHLY, CDR2 FYNNEI, per germline. V was shortened by 7 bases and J by 7 bases, with 19 bases between the two germline ends. CDR3 residues: CASTRRQAQGGELFF. DNA of the CDR3: TGTGCCAGCACCCGGCGGCAGGCGCAGGGCGGGGAGCTGTTTTTT.

This clonotype was seen at least ten times. The chain is built from TRBV7-8 and TRBJ1-5; 7 nucleotides match TRBD1. Trimming cost V 1 base and J 0 bases; bases outside gene matches: 12. CDR1 SGHVS and CDR2 FQNEAQ come from the germline V gene. There are 19 residues in the CDR3. Here the CDR3 DNA reads TGTGCCAGCAGCTTAGTTGCACAGGGGAGTGCCTATAGCAATCAGCCCCAGCATTTT. Protein sequence: CASSLVAQGSAYSNQPQHF.

This clonotype was observed a handful of times. The chain is built from TRBV11-2 and TRBJ2-7; D is unresolved. This CDR3 spans 13 amino acids. V was clipped by 7 bases and J by 9 bases, with 19 bases between them. The germline V gene has CDR1 SGHAT and CDR2 FQNNGV. CDR3 residues: CASTSSPGSAQYF. In DNA, the CDR3 is TGTGCCAGCACCTCATCACCGGGCTCGGCGCAGTACTTC. The full variable domain, with the rest looked up from reference TRBV11-2 and TRBJ2-7, is EAGVAQSPRYKIIEKRQSVAFWCNPISGHATLYWYQQILGQGPKLLIQFQNNGVVDDSQLPKDRFSAERLKGVDSTLKIQPAKLEDSAVYLCASTSSPGSAQYFGPGTRLTVT.

This clonotype was seen a handful of times. V is TRBV12-3 or TRBV12-4 and J is TRBJ1-5; D perhaps matches TRBD1 (5 bases). CDR3 size: 16 residues. This CDR3 is CASNRQGRMSNQPQHF. The CDR3 DNA sequence: TGTGCAAGTAATAGGCAGGGTAGAATGAGCAATCAGCCCCAGCATTTT.

This clonotype was seen once. At one end the junction does not follow the germline gene, possibly because of a read error. The chain combines TRBV7-2 with TRBJ2-5; D possibly corresponds to TRBD2 (6 bases). The CDR3 has 17 residues. Germline V gives CDR1 SGHTA, CDR2 FQGNSA. The CDR3: CASSLNPPNAPRETPSF. The CDR3 bases are TGTGCCAGCAGCTTAAATCCCCCAAATGCTCCTCGGGAGACCCCGTCCTTC.

The chain is built from TRBV6-1 and TRBJ1-1; D gene unclear. Germline V gene data show CDR1 as MNHNS and CDR2 as SASEGT. Trimming left V 2 bases short and J 1 base short, with 5 bases between. This CDR3 comprises 13 residues. The CDR3 coding sequence is TGTGCCAGCAGTGAACAGGAGAACACTGAAGCTTTCTTT. Residues: CASSEQENTEAFF.

J is TRBJ2-7 and V is TRBV4-1; no definite D call. Germline lookup yields CDR1 MGHRA and CDR2 YSYEKL. Trimming pared 2 bases from V and 3 bases from J, leaving 11 bases between. The CDR3 is made up of 14 amino acids. The CDR3 sequence is CASSQRTACYEQYF. The DNA for the CDR3 is TGCGCCAGCAGCCAACGGACGGCGTGCTACGAGCAGTACTTC.

This chain uses TRBV7-6 with TRBJ2-2; 7 bases map to TRBD1. The CDR3 loop spans 16 amino acids. Germline CDR1 is SGHVS and CDR2 is FNYEAQ. With 2 bases clipped from V and 5 bases from J, the junction kept 8 bases outside the gene matches. CDR3 coding DNA: TGTGCCAGCAGCTTAACGGACAGGAGAAGGACCGGGGAGCTGTTTTTT. Protein sequence: CASSLTDRRRTGELFF. Using reference TRBV7-6 and TRBJ2-2 for the parts outside the CDR3, the full variable domain is GAGVSQSPRYKVTKRGQDVALRCDPISGHVSLYWYRQALGQGPEFLTYFNYEAQQDKSGLPNDRFSAERPEGSISTLTIQRTEQRDSAMYRCASSLTDRRRTGELFFGEGSRLTVL.

V usage is TRBV5-4 and J usage is TRBJ2-3; D is perhaps TRBD2 (5 bases). The CDR3 consists of 17 residues. Germline assignment: CDR1 SGHNT and CDR2 YYREEE (reference sequence). V was trimmed by 3 bases and J by 2 bases, leaving 19 bases between them. The CDR3 spells CASSSPSPGVYTDTQYF. The CDR3 DNA follows: TGTGCCAGCAGCTCACCCTCTCCCGGGGTGTACACAGATACGCAGTATTTT.

This clonotype was counted between two and nine times. The V and J genes are TRBV7-9 and TRBJ1-5, with D maybe TRBD1 (5 bases). The CDR3 loop spans 14 amino acids. V dropped 4 bases and J dropped 3 bases, with 10 bases sitting between them. CDR1 and CDR2 from the germline V gene are SEHNR and FQNEAQ (reference sequence). DNA of the CDR3: TGTGCCAGCAGCTCCCCAGGGCCCAATCAGCCCCAGCATTTT. Translated: CASSSPGPNQPQHF.

As regards this clonotype: Mismatch with germline at one junction end may stem from a read error. As DNA, the CDR3 is TGTTCCAGCAGCTTGGACAGGGGAACTGAATATTTCTTT. Residues: CSSSLDRGTEYFF. The chain recombines TRBV7-8 with TRBJ1-1; 9 bases are shared with TRBD1. The germline gives CDR1 SGHVS, CDR2 FQNEAQ. The CDR3 spans 13 residues.

The chain carries TRBV2 and TRBJ2-1; the match to TRBD2 covers 10 bases. CDR1 is SNHLY, CDR2 FYNNEI, per germline. This CDR3 contains 15 residues. Unmatched junction bases numbered 6, after V lost 6 bases and J lost 4 bases. For the CDR3, the DNA is TGTGCCAGCAGCGAGCGGGGGGGGCGATACAATGAGCAGTTCTTC. Residues: CASSERGGRYNEQFF.

This clonotype has a handful of counts. The chain recombines TRBV19 with TRBJ2-1; 7 positions agree with TRBD2. Germline V gene data show CDR1 as LNHDA and CDR2 as SQIVND (reference sequence). V lost 5 bases and J lost 2; bases outside the gene matches: 9. The CDR3 has 16 residues. The CDR3 DNA is TGTGCCAGTAGTCCCCTGGGCAGCGGGGCCTACAATGAGCAGTTCTTC. Translation: CASSPLGSGAYNEQFF.

The gene calls are TRBV3-1 and TRBJ1-5; unclear D gene. Germline V CDR1 and CDR2: LGHDT, YNNKEL (reference sequence). V lost 0 bases and J 2 bases, leaving 14 bases between the germline ends. CDR3 length: 17 amino acids. As DNA, the CDR3 is TGTGCCAGCAGCCAAGACCAAGATTATAGGGGCAATCAGCCCCAGCATTTT. Amino acid sequence: CASSQDQDYRGNQPQHF.

This clonotype was recorded once. The conserved closing phenylalanine or tryptophan is absent in this CDR3, likely reflecting a read error. This rearrangement joins TRBV7-2 to TRBJ2-7; the D call may be TRBD1 or TRBD2 (5 bases each). This CDR3 is 14 amino acids long. CDR1 and CDR2 (germline): SGHTA, FQGNSA. Trimming shortened V by 5 bases and J by 4 bases, and 15 bases separated the two germline ends. CDR3 DNA: TGTGCCAGCAGCATACGGGACCGCCTTTACGAGCAGTACTTA. It specifies CASSIRDRLYEQYL.